A selection of T cell receptor beta chains follows, all from one sample in a study of metastatic and nonmetastatic thyroid tumors. With MiXCR, TCRdb reprocessed the PCR reads. Seen here are 30,000 or so clones, 25% to 35% observed once, and the top ten hold around 32%. Material for sequencing was blood. The receptor set was obtained from a female donor with papillary thyroid cancer or a benign thyroid nodule (not recorded which). Some clones in this sample may be carry-over from other donors' samples. CDR3s leave out the opening cysteine and the closing phenylalanine or tryptophan.

V,CDR3
TRBV6-2/TRBV6-3,ASSYPGPPYEQY
TRBV18,ASSPYRGEQF
TRBV6-1,ASSEAGGNQPQH
TRBV4-1,ASSQERSSGNTIY
TRBV18,ASSPELRTQY
TRBV18,ASSPGYSRDGGYT
TRBV4-3,ASSHVTWAGGTEQY
TRBV2,ASRSVMTYNDQF
TRBV27,ASSSTGGETNTQY
TRBV10-3,AISEGHLGSVNTRY
TRBV6-9,ASSYGDRVDTEAF
TRBV19,ASSLDPYRGEGVGTEAF
TRBV4-3,ASSQTSGRAVEQF
TRBV5-1,ASSWGLINEQF